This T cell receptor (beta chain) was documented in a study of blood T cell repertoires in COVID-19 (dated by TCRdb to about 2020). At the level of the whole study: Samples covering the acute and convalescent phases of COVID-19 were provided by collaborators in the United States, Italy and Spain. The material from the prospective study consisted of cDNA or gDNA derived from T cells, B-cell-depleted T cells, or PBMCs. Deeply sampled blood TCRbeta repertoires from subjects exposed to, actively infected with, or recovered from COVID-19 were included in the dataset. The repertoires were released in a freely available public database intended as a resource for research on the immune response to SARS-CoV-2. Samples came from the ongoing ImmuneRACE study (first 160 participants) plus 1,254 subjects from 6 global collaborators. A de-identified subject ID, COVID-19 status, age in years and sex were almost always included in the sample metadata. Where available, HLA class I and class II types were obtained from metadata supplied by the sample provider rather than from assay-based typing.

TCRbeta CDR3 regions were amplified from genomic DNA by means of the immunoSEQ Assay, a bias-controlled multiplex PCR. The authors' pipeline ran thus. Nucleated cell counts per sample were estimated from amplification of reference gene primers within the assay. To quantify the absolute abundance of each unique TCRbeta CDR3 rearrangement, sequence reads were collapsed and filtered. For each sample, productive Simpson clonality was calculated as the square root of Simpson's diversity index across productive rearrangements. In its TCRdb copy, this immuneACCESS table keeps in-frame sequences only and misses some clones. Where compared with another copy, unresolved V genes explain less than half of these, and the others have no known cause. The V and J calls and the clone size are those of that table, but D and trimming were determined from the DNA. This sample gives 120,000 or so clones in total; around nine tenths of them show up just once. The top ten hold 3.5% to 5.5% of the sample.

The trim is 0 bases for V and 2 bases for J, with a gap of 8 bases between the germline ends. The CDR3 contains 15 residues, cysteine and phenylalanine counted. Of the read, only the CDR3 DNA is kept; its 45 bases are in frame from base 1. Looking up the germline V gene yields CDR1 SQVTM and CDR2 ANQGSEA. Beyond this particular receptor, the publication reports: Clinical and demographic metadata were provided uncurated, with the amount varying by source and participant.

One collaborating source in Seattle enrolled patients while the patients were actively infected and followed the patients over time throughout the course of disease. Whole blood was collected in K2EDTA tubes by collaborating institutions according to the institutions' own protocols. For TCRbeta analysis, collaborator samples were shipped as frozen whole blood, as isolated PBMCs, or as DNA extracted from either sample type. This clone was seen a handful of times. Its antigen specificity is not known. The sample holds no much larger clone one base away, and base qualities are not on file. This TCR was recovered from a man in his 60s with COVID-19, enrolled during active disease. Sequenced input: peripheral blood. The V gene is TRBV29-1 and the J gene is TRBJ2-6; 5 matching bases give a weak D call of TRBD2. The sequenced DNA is TGCAGCGTTGAAGAAAGGGAGCCTGGGGCCAACGTCCTGACTTTC. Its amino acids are CSVEEREPGANVLTF.